Below, 5 T cell receptor beta chains from the same sample are listed, as sequenced in a study of post-analysis software for immune sequencing data. Unique-molecular-identifier-tagged TCR beta cDNA libraries were used. TCRdb itself ran the PCR reads through MiXCR, one entry per CDR3 protein. The data hold approximately 690,000 distinct CDR3 sequences, with around 64% observed a single time. Their cognate antigens are unknown. Study-level findings and limits: Relative to controls, patients had 4 or 5 TRBV segments at higher frequency, with TRBV5-6, TRBV5-1 and TRBV20-1 among these.

The sequencing input was blood. These receptors originate from a girl aged 2 to 10 with multiple sclerosis.

In this sample, this clonotype turned up a few times. This chain uses TRBV10-2 with TRBJ2-7; tentative D call: TRBD1 (6 bases). The CDR3 has 15 residues. The V end lost 4 bases, the J end lost 3 bases, and 16 bases lay between the germline ends. Germline V gene data show CDR1 as WSHSY and CDR2 as SAAADI. CDR3 sequence: CASSVAGALRYEQYF. Written as DNA, the CDR3 is TGCGCCAGCAGTGTGGCAGGGGCCTTGCGCTACGAGCAGTACTTC.

The chain links TRBV19 to TRBJ2-7; TRBD1 matches 7 bases. Unmatched junction bases numbered 10, after V lost 3 bases and J lost 2 bases. The CDR3 is 16 residues long. CDR1 and CDR2 from the germline V gene are LNHDA and SQIVND (reference sequence). CDR3 amino acids: CASSMGWGQRTYEQYF. The CDR3 region has the DNA TGTGCCAGTAGTATGGGATGGGGACAGCGAACCTACGAGCAGTACTTC.

The chain recombines TRBV20-1 with TRBJ2-3, with no clear D. Germline V gives CDR1 DFQATT, CDR2 SNEGSKA (reference sequence). V lost 6 bases, J lost 3 bases, and 16 bases lay in between. CDR3 size: 14 residues. The CDR3 DNA sequence: TGCAGTGCCCGCCCTGGGGAAAGGACAGATACGCAGTATTTT. Residues: CSARPGERTDTQYF.

This clonotype was counted a single time. This chain links TRBV12-3 or TRBV12-4 with TRBJ2-1; tentative D call: TRBD1 (5 bases). The CDR3 sequence is 13 residues long. Trimming pared 8 bases from V and 7 bases from J, leaving 15 bases between. The CDR3 DNA sequence: TGTGCCAGCCGATCGACAGCTTCTAATGAGCAGTTCTTC. It codes for CASRSTASNEQFF.

This clonotype turned up a few times. The chain uses TRBV20-1 and TRBJ2-1, with 10 positions matching TRBD1. V shed 0 bases and J 6 bases; nucleotides not matched to a gene: 11. Germline-derived CDR1 and CDR2 are DFQATT and SNEGSKA (reference sequence). The CDR3 is 17 amino acids. The CDR3 loop reads CSARDPIRGQGINEQFF. The DNA of the CDR3 is TGCAGTGCTAGAGACCCAATTCGGGGACAGGGGATCAATGAGCAGTTCTTC.